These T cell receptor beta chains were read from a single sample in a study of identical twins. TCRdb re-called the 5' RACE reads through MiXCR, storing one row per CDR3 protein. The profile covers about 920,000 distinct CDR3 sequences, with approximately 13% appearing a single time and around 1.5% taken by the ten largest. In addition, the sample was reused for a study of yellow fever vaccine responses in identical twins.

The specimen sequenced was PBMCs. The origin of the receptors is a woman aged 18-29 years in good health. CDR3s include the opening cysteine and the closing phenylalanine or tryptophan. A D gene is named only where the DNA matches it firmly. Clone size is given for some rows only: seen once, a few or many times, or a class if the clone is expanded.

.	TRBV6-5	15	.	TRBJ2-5	TGTGCCAGCAGTTACGGGGCGGGGGCTAAAGAGACCCAGTACTTC	CASSYGAGAKETQYF
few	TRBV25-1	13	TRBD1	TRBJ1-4	TGTGCCAGCAGTGAATCAGGGGGACTATGGCTGTTTTTT	CASSESGGLWLFF
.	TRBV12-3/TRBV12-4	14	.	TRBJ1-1	TGTGCCAGCAGTTTAAGGGTGGGGGGCACTGAAGCTTTCTTT	CASSLRVGGTEAFF
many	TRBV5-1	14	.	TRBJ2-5	TGCGCCAGCAGCTTGGGCGACAGAGTAGAGACCCAGTACTTC	CASSLGDRVETQYF
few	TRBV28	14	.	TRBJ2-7	TGTGCCAGCAGTATTTCGGGTTCGGGCTACGAGCAGTACTTC	CASSISGSGYEQYF
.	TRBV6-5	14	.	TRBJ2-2	TGTGCCAGCAGTTACTACCACAACACCGGGGAGCTGTTTTTT	CASSYYHNTGELFF
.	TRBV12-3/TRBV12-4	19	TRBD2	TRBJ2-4	TGTGCCAGCAGTTTTCCCCTAGCGGGAGGGCCTAAGGCCAAAAACATTCAGTACTTC	CASSFPLAGGPKAKNIQYF
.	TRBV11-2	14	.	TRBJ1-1	TGTGCCAGCAGCCTCTACGGACAGAACACTGAAGCTTTCTTT	CASSLYGQNTEAFF
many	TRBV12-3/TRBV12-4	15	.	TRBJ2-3	TGTGCCAGCAGACCACGGGACTCGTACACAGATACGCAGTATTTT	CASRPRDSYTDTQYF
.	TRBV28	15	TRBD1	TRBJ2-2	TGTGCCAGCAGGGCGGGACAGGTTAACACCGGGGAGCTGTTTTTT	CASRAGQVNTGELFF
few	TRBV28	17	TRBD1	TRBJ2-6	TGTGCCAGCAGCCCTATGCGAACAGGGGATGGGGCCAACGTCCTGACTTTC	CASSPMRTGDGANVLTF
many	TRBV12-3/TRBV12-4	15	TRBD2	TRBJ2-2	TGTGCCAGCAGTTTAGGGAGCGGGAGTCCCGGGGAGCTGTTTTTT	CASSLGSGSPGELFF
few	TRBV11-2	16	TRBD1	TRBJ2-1	TGTGCCAGCAGAAACTCCGGGACAGGGATTTACAATGAGCAGTTCTTC	CASRNSGTGIYNEQFF
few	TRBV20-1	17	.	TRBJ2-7	TGCAGTGCTAGGAACCCCAATCGGCGGGGAAGCTCCTACGAGCAGTACTTC	CSARNPNRRGSSYEQYF